This T cell receptor beta chain was recovered during a study of early T cells in non-severe SARS-CoV-2 infection. The overall study: It was bulk RNA from unsorted whole blood that was sequenced, and the chains were unpaired.

This clonotype was recorded a few times. The antigen is unknown. Findings of the study overall: Comparison of clonotypes with VDJdb favored anti-spike CD8 responses while missing private and CD4 specificities.

Unique molecular identifiers were attached to individual cDNA molecules. TCRdb recomputed calls from the 5' RACE reads with MiXCR, one row per CDR3 protein. Of tens of thousands of distinct CDR3 sequences listed, 12% are singletons. Trimming took 2 bases from V and 4 from J, leaving 13 bases between them. From germline, CDR1 is SGHDT and CDR2 YYEEEE. The CDR3 consists of 15 residues. This receptor was identified in an adult who was a healthcare worker with PCR-confirmed SARS-CoV-2 infection or an uninfected control (not recorded which). The donor label of this sample is uncertain. The sample here was whole blood, taken at baseline. V usage is TRBV5-6 and J usage is TRBJ1-5; D unclear. In DNA form, the CDR3 reads TGTGCCAGCAGCTTCTCGTGGGGAGGTAATCAGCCCCAGCATTTT. Translating it yields CASSFSWGGNQPQHF.